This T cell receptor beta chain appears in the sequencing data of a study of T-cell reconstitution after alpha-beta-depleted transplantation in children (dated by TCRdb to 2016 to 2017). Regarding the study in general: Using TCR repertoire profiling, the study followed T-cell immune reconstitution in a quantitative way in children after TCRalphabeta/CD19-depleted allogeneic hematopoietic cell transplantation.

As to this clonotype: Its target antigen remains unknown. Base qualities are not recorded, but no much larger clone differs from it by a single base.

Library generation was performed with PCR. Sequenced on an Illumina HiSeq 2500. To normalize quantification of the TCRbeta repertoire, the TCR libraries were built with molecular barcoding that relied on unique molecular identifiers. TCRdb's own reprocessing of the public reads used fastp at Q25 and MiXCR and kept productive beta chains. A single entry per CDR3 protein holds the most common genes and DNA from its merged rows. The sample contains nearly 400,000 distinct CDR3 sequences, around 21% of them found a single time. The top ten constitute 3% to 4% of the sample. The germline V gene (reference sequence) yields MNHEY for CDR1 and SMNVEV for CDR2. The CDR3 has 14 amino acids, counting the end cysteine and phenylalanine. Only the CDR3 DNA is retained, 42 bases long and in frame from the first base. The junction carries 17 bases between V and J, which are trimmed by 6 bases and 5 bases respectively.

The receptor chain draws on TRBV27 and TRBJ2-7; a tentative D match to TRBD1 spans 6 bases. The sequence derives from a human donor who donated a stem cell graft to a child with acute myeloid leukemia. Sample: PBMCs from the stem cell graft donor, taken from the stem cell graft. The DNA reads TGTGCCAGCAGCTGTCTAACAGGGATGGACGAGCAGTACTTC. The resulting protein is CASSCLTGMDEQYF.